The subject of this entry is one T cell receptor beta chain. The antigen remains undetermined. This entry comes from a study of T cell clusters in autoimmune cytopenias. The study's findings and limits: The cluster-lack signature was not seen for secondary cytopenia versus chronic lymphocytic leukemia.

TRB was amplified from approximately 230 ng of peripheral blood genomic DNA per sample. TRB rearrangements were amplified by touch-down multiplex PCR with mixed TRB-A/B primers. Each CDR3 protein gets one entry in TCRdb, which reprocessed the multiplex PCR reads and gives no DNA. The sample includes thousands of distinct CDR3 sequences. The germline V gene has CDR1 MNHEY and CDR2 SVGEGT. This CDR3 has 14 residues. This sample was also put to use in a study of T cell repertoires in aging, cancer and after chemotherapy. From that report: Untreated cancer patients had significantly lower blood TCR diversity than age-matched healthy donors.

Source material: peripheral blood. The TCR was taken from a human donor in good health. This sequence joins TRBV6-2 or TRBV6-3 and TRBJ2-2. CDR3 loop: CASSSGANTGELFF.